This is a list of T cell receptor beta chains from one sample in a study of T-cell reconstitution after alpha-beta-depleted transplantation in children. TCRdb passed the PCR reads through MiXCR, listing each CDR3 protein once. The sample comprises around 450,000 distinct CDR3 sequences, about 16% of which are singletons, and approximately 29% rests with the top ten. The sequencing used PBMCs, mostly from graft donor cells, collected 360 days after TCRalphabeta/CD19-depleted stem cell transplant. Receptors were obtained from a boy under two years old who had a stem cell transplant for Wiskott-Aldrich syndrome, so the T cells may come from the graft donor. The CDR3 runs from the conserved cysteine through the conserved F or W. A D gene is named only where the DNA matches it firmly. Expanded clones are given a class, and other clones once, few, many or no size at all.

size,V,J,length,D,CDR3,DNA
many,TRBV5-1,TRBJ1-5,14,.,CASSLGTANQPQHF,TGCGCCAGCAGCTTGGGTACAGCAAATCAGCCCCAGCATTTT
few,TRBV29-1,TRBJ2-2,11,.,CSVAHTGELFF,TGCAGCGTTGCGCACACCGGGGAGCTGTTTTTT
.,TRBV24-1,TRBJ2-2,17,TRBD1,CATSDFRGQGATGELFF,TGTGCCACCAGTGATTTCCGAGGACAGGGGGCCACCGGGGAGCTGTTTTTT
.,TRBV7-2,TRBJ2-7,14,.,CASSFSGRTYEQYF,TGTGCCAGCAGCTTTTCCGGCAGAACCTACGAGCAGTACTTC
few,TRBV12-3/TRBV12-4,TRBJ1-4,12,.,CASRGGGEKLFF,TGTGCCAGCAGGGGGGGTGGCGAAAAACTGTTTTTT
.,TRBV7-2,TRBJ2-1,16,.,CASSLVGAPGYNEQFF,TGTGCCAGCAGCTTAGTCGGGGCCCCGGGTTACAATGAGCAGTTCTTC
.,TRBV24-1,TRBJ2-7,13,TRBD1,CATSDPGGLEQYF,TGTGCCACCAGTGATCCAGGGGGCCTCGAGCAGTACTTC
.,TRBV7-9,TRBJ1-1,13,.,CASSNGQTGEAFF,TGTGCCAGCAGCAACGGACAGACTGGTGAAGCTTTCTTT
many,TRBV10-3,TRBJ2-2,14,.,CAISERGNTGELFF,TGTGCCATCAGTGAACGGGGGAACACCGGGGAGCTGTTTTTT
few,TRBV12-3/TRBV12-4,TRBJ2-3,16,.,CASSLAASTSTDTQYF,TGTGCCAGCAGTTTAGCGGCTAGCACTAGCACAGATACGCAGTATTTT
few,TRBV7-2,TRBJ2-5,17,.,CASSLMSRAQTGETQYF,TGTGCCAGCAGCTTAATGAGTCGGGCCCAAACCGGCGAGACCCAGTACTTC
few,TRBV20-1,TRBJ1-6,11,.,CSASGVSPLHF,TGCAGTGCTAGTGGGGTGTCACCCCTCCACTTT
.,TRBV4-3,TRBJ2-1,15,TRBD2,CASSRAGLAGLEQFF,TGCGCCAGCAGCCGCGCGGGACTAGCCGGACTTGAGCAGTTCTTC
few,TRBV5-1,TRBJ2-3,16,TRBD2,CASTSGGAYRADTQYF,TGCGCCAGCACCAGCGGGGGAGCCTACAGGGCAGATACGCAGTATTTT
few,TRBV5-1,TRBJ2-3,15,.,CASSLEQANTDTQYF,TGCGCCAGCAGCTTGGAACAGGCAAACACAGATACGCAGTATTTT
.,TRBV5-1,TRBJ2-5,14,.,CASSFQGHQETQYF,TGCGCCAGCAGCTTCCAGGGACACCAAGAGACCCAGTACTTC
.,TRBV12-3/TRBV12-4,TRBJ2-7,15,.,CASSLRRNSSYEQYF,TGTGCCAGCAGTTTACGGCGGAATAGCTCCTACGAGCAGTACTTC
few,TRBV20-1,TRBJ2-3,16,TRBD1,CSARRLDRARTDTQYF,TGCAGTGCTAGGAGGCTGGACAGGGCGAGAACAGATACGCAGTATTTT
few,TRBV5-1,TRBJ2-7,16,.,CASSVRSGTLPYEQYF,TGCGCCAGCAGCGTCCGATCCGGGACACTACCCTACGAGCAGTACTTC
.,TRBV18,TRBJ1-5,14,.,CASSPTGLWQPQHF,TGTGCCAGCTCCCCCACGGGATTGTGGCAGCCCCAGCATTTT
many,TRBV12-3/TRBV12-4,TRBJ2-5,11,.,CASSRKETQYF,TGTGCCAGCAGCCGTAAAGAGACCCAGTACTTC
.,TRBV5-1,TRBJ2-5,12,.,CASWRVGETQYF,TGCGCCAGCTGGCGGGTAGGAGAGACCCAGTACTTC
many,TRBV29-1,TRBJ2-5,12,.,CSGNDFQETQYF,TGCAGCGGGAATGATTTCCAAGAGACCCAGTACTTC
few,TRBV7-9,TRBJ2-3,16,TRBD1,CASSYGDRGRTDTQYF,TGTGCCAGCAGCTACGGGGACAGGGGGCGCACAGATACGCAGTATTTT
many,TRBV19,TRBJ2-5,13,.,CASSIRYQETQYF,TGTGCCAGTAGTATAAGGTACCAAGAGACCCAGTACTTC
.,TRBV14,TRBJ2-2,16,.,CASSQRHPPNTGELFF,TGTGCCAGCAGCCAAAGGCATCCACCGAACACCGGGGAGCTGTTTTTT
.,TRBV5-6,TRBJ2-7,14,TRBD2,CAISPGGAPYEQYF,TGTGCCATCAGTCCCGGGGGGGCCCCCTACGAGCAGTACTTC
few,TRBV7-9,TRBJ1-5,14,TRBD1,CASSRTGVDQPQHF,TGTGCCAGCAGCCGGACAGGGGTCGATCAGCCCCAGCATTTT
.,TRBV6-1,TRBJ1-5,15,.,CASSPTGTPNQPQHF,TGTGCCAGCAGTCCAACCGGGACACCTAATCAGCCCCAGCATTTT
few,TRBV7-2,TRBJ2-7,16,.,CASSHVPLAAPYEQYF,TGTGCCAGCAGTCATGTGCCTTTAGCGGCACCCTACGAGCAGTACTTC
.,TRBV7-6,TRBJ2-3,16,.,CASSPDGIVPTDTQYF,TGTGCCAGCAGCCCAGATGGCATTGTGCCCACAGATACGCAGTATTTT
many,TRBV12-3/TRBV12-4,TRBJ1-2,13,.,CASRKGPNYGYTF,TGTGCCAGCAGAAAAGGCCCCAACTATGGCTACACCTTC
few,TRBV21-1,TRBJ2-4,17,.,CASSPNREGVAKNIQYF,TGTGCCAGCAGCCCGAACAGGGAGGGTGTTGCCAAAAACATTCAGTACTTC
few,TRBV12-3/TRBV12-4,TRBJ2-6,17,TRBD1,CASSLGTGGTGANVLTF,TGTGCCAGCAGTTTAGGGACAGGGGGGACTGGGGCCAACGTCCTGACTTTC
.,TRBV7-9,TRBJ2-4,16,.,CASSLDSFLAKNIQYF,TGTGCCAGCAGCTTAGACAGTTTTCTAGCCAAAAACATTCAGTACTTC
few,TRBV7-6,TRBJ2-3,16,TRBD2,CASSLIAGGGTDTQYF,TGTGCCAGCAGCTTAATAGCGGGGGGGGGCACAGATACGCAGTATTTT
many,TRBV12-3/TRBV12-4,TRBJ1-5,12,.,CASSQLNQPQHF,TGTGCCAGCAGTCAGTTAAATCAGCCCCAGCATTTT
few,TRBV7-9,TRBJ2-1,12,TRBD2,CASSPGPAGEFF,TGTGCCAGCAGCCCAGGGCCAGCGGGAGAGTTCTTC
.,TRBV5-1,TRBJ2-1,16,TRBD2,CASSVDLAGTYNEQFF,TGCGCCAGCAGCGTAGACCTAGCGGGGACCTACAATGAGCAGTTCTTC
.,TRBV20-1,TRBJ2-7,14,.,CSATRNGLNYEQYF,TGCAGTGCTACTAGGAACGGGTTGAACTACGAGCAGTACTTC